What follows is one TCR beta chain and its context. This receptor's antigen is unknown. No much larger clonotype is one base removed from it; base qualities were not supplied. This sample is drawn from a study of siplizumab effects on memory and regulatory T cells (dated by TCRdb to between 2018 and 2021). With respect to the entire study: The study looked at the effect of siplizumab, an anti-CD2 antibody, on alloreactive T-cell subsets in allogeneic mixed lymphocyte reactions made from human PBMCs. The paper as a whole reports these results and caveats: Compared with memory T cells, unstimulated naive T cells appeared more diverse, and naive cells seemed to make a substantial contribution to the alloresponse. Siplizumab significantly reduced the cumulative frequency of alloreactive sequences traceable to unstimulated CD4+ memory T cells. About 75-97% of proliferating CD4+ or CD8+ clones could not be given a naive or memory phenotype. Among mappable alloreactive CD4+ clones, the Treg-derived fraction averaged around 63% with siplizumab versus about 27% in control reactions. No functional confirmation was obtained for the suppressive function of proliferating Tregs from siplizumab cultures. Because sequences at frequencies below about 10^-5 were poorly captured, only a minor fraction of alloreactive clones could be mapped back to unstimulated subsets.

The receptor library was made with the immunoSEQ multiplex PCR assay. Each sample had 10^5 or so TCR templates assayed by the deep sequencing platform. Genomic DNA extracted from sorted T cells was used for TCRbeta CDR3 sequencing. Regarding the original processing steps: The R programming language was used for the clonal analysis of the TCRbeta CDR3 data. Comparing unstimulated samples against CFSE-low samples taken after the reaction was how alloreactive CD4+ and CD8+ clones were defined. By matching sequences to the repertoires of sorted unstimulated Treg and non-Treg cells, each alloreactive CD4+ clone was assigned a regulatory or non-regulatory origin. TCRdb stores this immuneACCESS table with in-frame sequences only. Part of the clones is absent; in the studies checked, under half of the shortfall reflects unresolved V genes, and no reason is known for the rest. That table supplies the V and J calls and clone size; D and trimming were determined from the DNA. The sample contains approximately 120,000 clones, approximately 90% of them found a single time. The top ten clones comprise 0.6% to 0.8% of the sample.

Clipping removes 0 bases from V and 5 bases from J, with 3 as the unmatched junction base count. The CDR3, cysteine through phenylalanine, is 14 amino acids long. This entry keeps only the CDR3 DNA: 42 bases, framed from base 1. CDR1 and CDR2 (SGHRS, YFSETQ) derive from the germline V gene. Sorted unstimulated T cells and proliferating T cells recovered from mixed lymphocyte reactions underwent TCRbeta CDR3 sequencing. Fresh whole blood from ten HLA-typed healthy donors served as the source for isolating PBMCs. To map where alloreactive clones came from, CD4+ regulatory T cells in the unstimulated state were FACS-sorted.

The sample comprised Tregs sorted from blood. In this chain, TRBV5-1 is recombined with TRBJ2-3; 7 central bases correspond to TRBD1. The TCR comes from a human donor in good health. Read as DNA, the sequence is TGCGCCAGCAGCTTGGACAGGGGCCGAGATACGCAGTATTTT. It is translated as CASSLDRGRDTQYF.